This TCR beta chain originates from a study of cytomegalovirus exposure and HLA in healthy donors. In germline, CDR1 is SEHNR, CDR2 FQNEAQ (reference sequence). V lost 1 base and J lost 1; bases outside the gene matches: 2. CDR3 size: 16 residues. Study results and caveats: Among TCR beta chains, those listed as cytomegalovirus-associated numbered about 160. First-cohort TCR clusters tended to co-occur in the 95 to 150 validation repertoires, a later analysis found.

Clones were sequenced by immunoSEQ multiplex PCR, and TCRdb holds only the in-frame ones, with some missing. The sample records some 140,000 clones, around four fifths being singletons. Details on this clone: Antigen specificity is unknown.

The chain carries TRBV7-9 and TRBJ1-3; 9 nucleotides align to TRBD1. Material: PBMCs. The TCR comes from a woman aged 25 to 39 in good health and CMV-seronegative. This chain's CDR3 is CASSLGDRASGNTIYF. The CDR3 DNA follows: TGTGCCAGCAGCTTAGGGGACAGGGCTTCTGGAAACACCATATATTTT.